A single sample gave rise to the 30 T cell receptor beta chains below, sequenced in a study of beta chain features in type 1 diabetes. Findings and caveats of the study: When Type 1 diabetes patients were examined, their TCRB CDR3s proved moderately but significantly shorter in all four CD4+ subsets.

The sequenced template was cDNA made from the entire isolated RNA. TCRdb keeps only in-frame clones here, not all; method: immunoSEQ multiplex PCR. Of about 640,000 clones listed, around 12% are singletons. Their recognized antigens are unknown. The specimen sequenced was naive CD4+ T cells from blood. These receptor sequences come from a man aged 30-40 years with type 1 diabetes.

This clone came up a few times. The genes are TRBV18 and TRBJ1-2; TRBD1 aligns across 10 bases. Germline V gives CDR1 KGHSH, CDR2 LQKENI. The V gene end was trimmed by 3 bases and the J gene end by 5 bases; junction bases not matched to a gene: 12. The CDR3 is 17 residues long. Here the CDR3 DNA reads TGTGCCAGCTCACCCTCGACAGGGGGCATCCGCTCATATGGCTACACCTTC. It is translated as CASSPSTGGIRSYGYTF. The variable domain in full, completed from reference TRBV18 and TRBJ1-2, reads NAGVMQNPRHLVRRRGQEARLRCSPMKGHSHVYWYRQLPEEGLKFMVYLQKENIIDESGMPKERFSAEFPKEGPSILRIQQVVRGDSAAYFCASSPSTGGIRSYGYTFGSGTRLTVV.

This clone was recorded a few times. The chain combines TRBV30 with TRBJ2-7; 8 positions agree with TRBD1. V was clipped by 5 bases and J by 2 bases; unmatched bases: 8. This CDR3 is built from 14 residues. Germline-derived CDR1 and CDR2 are GTSNPN and SVGIG (reference sequence). CDR3 sequence reads: CAWAGDRRTYEQYF. DNA for the CDR3: TGTGCCTGGGCCGGGGACAGGCGAACCTACGAGCAGTACTTC.

The chain has TRBV5-1 and TRBJ2-2; 7 nucleotides match TRBD1. There are 14 residues in the CDR3. From germline, CDR1 is SGHRS and CDR2 YFSETQ. Trimming at V came to 2 bases and at J to 6 bases, leaving 4 bases not matched to a gene. The CDR3 loop is CASSLGDRSGELFF. The CDR3 nucleotides are TGCGCCAGCAGCTTAGGGGACAGATCCGGGGAGCTGTTTTTT.

The sample holds a few counts of this clone. The rearrangement joins TRBV2 to TRBJ1-6; 10 positions match TRBD1. V shed 7 bases, J shed 9 bases, and the junction held 6 bases outside the gene matches. This CDR3 comprises 14 residues. Germline-derived CDR1 and CDR2 are SNHLY and FYNNEI. The DNA for the CDR3 is TGTGCCAGCACGGGGGGACAGGGGACTTCACCCCTCCACTTT. Its translation is CASTGGQGTSPLHF.

This clone was picked up a small number of times. The rearrangement joins TRBV5-6 to TRBJ2-6; D is possibly TRBD1 (5 bases). CDR1 and CDR2 from the germline V gene are SGHDT and YYEEEE. The CDR3 length is 16 residues. V dropped 2 bases and J dropped 0 bases, with 9 bases sitting between them. CDR3 sequence (DNA): TGTGCCAGCAGCTTATACAGGACCTCTGGGGCCAACGTCCTGACTTTC. Translated: CASSLYRTSGANVLTF.

V usage is TRBV9 and J usage is TRBJ2-1, with TRBD1 identical over 7 bases. The CDR3 extends over 14 amino acids. Unmatched junction bases numbered 7, after V lost 4 bases and J lost 6 bases. Per germline, CDR1 SGDLS and CDR2 YYNGEE. This chain's CDR3 is CASSPTGMSNEQFF. The CDR3 region has the DNA TGTGCCAGCAGCCCGACAGGGATGAGCAATGAGCAGTTCTTC.

The sample holds a few counts of this clone. J is TRBJ1-3 and V is TRBV10-3; TRBD1 aligns across 10 bases. Per germline, CDR1 ENHRY and CDR2 SYGVKD. This CDR3 comprises 14 residues. V gave up 7 bases and J gave up 4 bases; unmatched junction bases: 4. CDR3 in DNA: TGTGCCATCAAGACAGGGGGCTCAGGAAACACCATATATTTT. It yields the protein CAIKTGGSGNTIYF.

The chain is built from TRBV27 and TRBJ2-1; D possibly corresponds to TRBD2 (5 bases). V was clipped by 5 bases and J by 10 bases, with 9 bases between them. The CDR3 is 11 residues long. Germline V gives CDR1 MNHEY, CDR2 SMNVEV (reference sequence). The CDR3 DNA reads TGTGCCAGCAGTCGTGGCGGGGAGCAGTTCTTC. Translating it yields CASSRGGEQFF.

This clone has a count of ten or more. The V call is TRBV4-3, the J call TRBJ1-1; D remains unclear. This CDR3 has 13 residues. Trimming took off 4 bases at V and 5 bases at J, with 11 bases between the two ends. CDR1 and CDR2 from the germline V gene are LGHNA and YSLEER. The CDR3 sequence is CASSPRPGTEAFF. The CDR3, as DNA: TGCGCCAGCAGCCCTAGACCCGGGACTGAAGCTTTCTTT.

This chain connects TRBV27 to TRBJ1-5; D gene ambiguous. The CDR3 runs 15 residues. V lost 5 bases to trimming and J lost 4 bases, with 15 bases between them. Germline assignment: CDR1 MNHEY and CDR2 SMNVEV (reference sequence). The CDR3 loop reads CASSNDPSINQPQHF. Here the CDR3 DNA reads TGTGCCAGCAGTAACGACCCCTCAATTAATCAGCCCCAGCATTTT.

In its sample, this clone was seen a few times. V is TRBV23-1 and J is TRBJ2-3; 7 bases agree with TRBD1. TRBV23-1 is labeled an ORF, and its function is uncertain. V was clipped by 2 bases and J by 3 bases; unmatched bases: 17. The length of the CDR3 is 19 residues. CDR3 in DNA: TGCGCCAGCAGTCAACCCCTTTATCACGACAGGGATGGTACAGATACGCAGTATTTT. The encoded protein is CASSQPLYHDRDGTDTQYF.

This clone appeared a few times. The V gene is TRBV5-4, the J gene TRBJ2-2; D call uncertain. Trimming shortened V by 0 bases and J by 0 bases, and 6 bases separated the two germline ends. Germline values: CDR1 SGHNT, CDR2 YYREEE (reference sequence). There are 15 residues in the CDR3. As DNA, the CDR3 is TGTGCCAGCAGCTTGGAAGGCTCGAACACCGGGGAGCTGTTTTTT. Its protein product is CASSLEGSNTGELFF.

This sequence joins TRBV7-2 and TRBJ1-6; 7 nucleotides line up with TRBD1. This CDR3 has 14 residues. With V trimmed by 4 bases and J by 10 bases, 7 bases remained unmatched. Germline assignment: CDR1 SGHTA and CDR2 FQGNSA. CDR3 nucleotide sequence: TGTGCCAGCAGCTCCAAGGACAGGTTCTCACCCCTCCACTTT. Protein sequence: CASSSKDRFSPLHF. The full variable domain, in which reference TRBV7-2 and TRBJ1-6 provide the parts outside the CDR3, is GAGVSQSPSNKVTEKGKDVELRCDPISGHTALYWYRQSLGQGLEFLIYFQGNSAPDKSGLPSDRFSAERTGGSVSTLTIQRTQQEDSAVYLCASSSKDRFSPLHFGNGTRLTVT.

This sequence joins TRBV6-1 and TRBJ2-7; D may be TRBD1 (5 bases). The germline gives CDR1 MNHNS, CDR2 SASEGT. V lost 8 bases, J lost 5 bases, and 13 bases lay in between. CDR3 size: 12 residues. This chain's CDR3 is CASVPQGHEQYF. DNA for the CDR3: TGTGCCAGCGTTCCCCAGGGCCACGAGCAGTACTTC.

The V call is TRBV10-3, the J call TRBJ1-1; a possible D gene is TRBD1 (6 bases). V was clipped by 3 bases and J by 2 bases, with 19 bases between them. Germline assignment: CDR1 ENHRY and CDR2 SYGVKD. The CDR3 length is 17 residues. This CDR3 is CAISDLSGSRGNTEAFF. Here the CDR3 DNA reads TGTGCCATCAGTGATTTGAGTGGGAGCAGGGGAAACACTGAAGCTTTCTTT.

In its sample, this clone was seen a few times. The chain uses TRBV15 and TRBJ2-2; D is unresolved. Deletions cut 0 bases from V and 4 bases from J, with 0 bases between. CDR1 is LNHNV and CDR2 is YYDKDF in the germline V gene (reference sequence). CDR3 length: 12 residues. The CDR3 DNA sequence: TGTGCCACCAGCAGAGACACCGGGGAGCTGTTTTTT. Its protein is CATSRDTGELFF.

This clone was seen only a few times. The chain employs TRBV7-3 and TRBJ2-3, with 11 bases that match TRBD2. Germline V lookup: CDR1 SGHTA, CDR2 FQGTGA. V was clipped by 3 bases and J by 2 bases; unmatched bases: 1. The CDR3 loop spans 15 amino acids. CDR3 in DNA: TGTGCCAGCAGCTTGACTAGCGGGGTCACAGATACGCAGTATTTT. It codes for CASSLTSGVTDTQYF. Combining the CDR3 with reference TRBV7-3 and TRBJ2-3 gives the whole variable domain GAGVSQTPSNKVTEKGKYVELRCDPISGHTALYWYRQSLGQGPEFLIYFQGTGAADDSGLPNDRFFAVRPEGSVSTLKIQRTERGDSAVYLCASSLTSGVTDTQYFGPGTRLTVL.

The chain couples TRBV13 to TRBJ2-3; D gene uncertain. CDR1 and CDR2 from the germline V gene are PRHDT and FYEKMQ (reference sequence). The CDR3 contains 14 residues. V was trimmed by 2 bases and J by 4 bases, leaving 10 bases between them. The CDR3 here is CASSLSSQADTQYF. CDR3 sequence (DNA): TGTGCCAGCAGCTTAAGTAGTCAAGCAGATACGCAGTATTTT.

This clone was picked up a small number of times. Other DNA variants within this sample encode the same CDR3. V and J are TRBV30 and TRBJ2-3, with TRBD1 as a possible D gene (5 bases). V was trimmed by 0 bases and J by 2 bases, leaving 9 bases between them. The germline CDR1 and CDR2 sequences are GTSNPN and SVGIG (reference sequence). This CDR3 contains 14 residues. The CDR3 spells CAWSVGQFTDTQYF. The CDR3 coding sequence is TGTGCCTGGAGTGTGGGGCAGTTCACAGATACGCAGTATTTT.

V is TRBV9 and J is TRBJ1-6, with 8 positions matching TRBD1. CDR1 SGDLS and CDR2 YYNGEE come from the germline V gene. The J segment lost 5 bases and the V segment lost 0 bases, leaving 4 bases of the junction unmatched. The CDR3 extends over 16 amino acids. The CDR3 loop reads CASSVGATGDNSPLHF. CDR3 DNA: TGTGCCAGCAGCGTAGGGGCGACAGGGGATAATTCACCCCTCCACTTT.

This clone was counted only a few times. J is TRBJ2-1 and V is TRBV19, with D hard to call. The CDR3 has 13 amino acids. The V end lost 6 bases, the J end lost 10 bases, and 16 bases lay between the germline ends. CDR1 is LNHDA and CDR2 is SQIVND in the germline V gene (reference sequence). CDR3 DNA sequence: TGTGCCAGTAGATCGACGGATACTATAGAGCAGTTCTTC. Protein sequence: CASRSTDTIEQFF.

This clone was picked up a small number of times. The genes are TRBV7-2 and TRBJ1-6; 9 positions agree with TRBD1. The CDR3 extends over 17 amino acids. V shed 5 bases, J shed 9 bases, and the junction held 14 bases outside the gene matches. Germline loops: CDR1 SGHTA, CDR2 FQGNSA. CDR3 sequence (DNA): TGTGCCAGCAGCATCAATAGACCGGGACAGGGTGTTTCACCCCTCCACTTT. Translation gives CASSINRPGQGVSPLHF.

The chain joins TRBV7-2 to TRBJ2-2; the D is unclear. Germline V gene lookup returns CDR1 SGHTA and CDR2 FQGNSA. Trimming shortened V by 1 base and J by 5 bases, and 11 bases separated the two germline ends. The CDR3 has 15 amino acids. This CDR3 is CASSLGPIRTGELFF. The CDR3 DNA sequence: TGTGCCAGCAGCTTAGGGCCGATTCGGACCGGGGAGCTGTTTTTT.

This clone appeared a few times. This chain joins TRBV7-2 and TRBJ1-4; no clear D. CDR3 size: 16 residues. CDR1 SGHTA and CDR2 FQGNSA come from the germline V gene. V was shortened by 4 bases and J by 7 bases, with 19 bases between the two germline ends. This CDR3 reads CASSWGRTIDVEKLFF. The CDR3, as DNA: TGTGCCAGCAGCTGGGGTCGGACGATAGATGTTGAAAAACTGTTTTTT.

A few counts support this clone. The chain carries TRBV14 and TRBJ2-3; a weak D match, TRBD1 (6 bases). CDR1 is SGHDN, CDR2 FVKESK, per germline. The CDR3 contains 17 residues. Trimming removed 5 bases at V and 2 bases at J, with 20 bases between. In DNA, the CDR3 is TGTGCCAGCAGCGAAGCAAGGGCGACAGGCTTCACAGATACGCAGTATTTT. Translation gives CASSEARATGFTDTQYF. The full variable domain, rest sourced from reference TRBV14 and TRBJ2-3, is EAGVTQFPSHSVIEKGQTVTLRCDPISGHDNLYWYRRVMGKEIKFLLHFVKESKQDESGMPNNRFLAERTGGTYSTLKVQPAELEDSGVYFCASSEARATGFTDTQYFGPGTRLTVL.

In this sample, this clone turned up a few times. J is TRBJ2-3 and V is TRBV13; perhaps TRBD2 as D (7 bases). From germline, CDR1 is PRHDT and CDR2 FYEKMQ (reference sequence). The CDR3 consists of 15 residues. Trimming took off 2 bases at V and 3 bases at J, with 12 bases between the two ends. CDR3 residues: CASSLRGARTDTQYF. DNA for the CDR3: TGTGCCAGCAGCTTACGGGGGGCGCGGACAGATACGCAGTATTTT. Drawing the rest from reference TRBV13 and TRBJ2-3, the complete variable domain is AAGVIQSPRHLIKEKRETATLKCYPIPRHDTVYWYQQGPGQDPQFLISFYEKMQSDKGSIPDRFSAQQFSDYHSELNMSSLELGDSALYFCASSLRGARTDTQYFGPGTRLTVL.

This clone was seen a few times. The chain recombines TRBV14 with TRBJ1-4, with no clear D. The CDR3 is 15 amino acids. CDR1 is SGHDN and CDR2 is FVKESK in the germline V gene. V was pared by 5 bases and J by 4 bases, with 14 bases between. The CDR3 coding sequence is TGTGCCAGCAGCGGCATGGGGAGCTTTAATGAAAAACTGTTTTTT. Residues: CASSGMGSFNEKLFF.

This clone was seen more than once but under ten times. In nucleotides, the CDR3 is TGTGCCAGTAGGCGTACGACCGGGACAGGGGGAGAAGAGACCCAGTACTTC. As protein: CASRRTTGTGGEETQYF. The rearrangement uses TRBV19 and TRBJ2-5; TRBD1 aligns across 11 bases. Looked up from germline, CDR1 is LNHDA and CDR2 is SQIVND (reference sequence). This CDR3 comprises 17 residues. V lost 6 bases to trimming and J lost 3 bases; unmatched junction nucleotides: 12. Together with reference TRBV19 and TRBJ2-5, the CDR3 gives the full variable domain: DGGITQSPKYLFRKEGQNVTLSCEQNLNHDAMYWYRQDPGQGLRLIYYSQIVNDFQKGDIAEGYSVSREKKESFPLTVTSAQKNPTAFYLCASRRTTGTGGEETQYFGPGTRLLVL.

There are a few counts of this clone. This chain connects TRBV19 to TRBJ2-5, with D tentatively TRBD1 or TRBD2 (5 bases each). CDR1 is LNHDA, CDR2 SQIVND, per germline (reference sequence). V was shortened by 5 bases and J by 2 bases, with 12 bases between the two germline ends. The CDR3 has 14 amino acids. CDR3: CASSDQGAQETQYF. CDR3 DNA: TGTGCCAGTAGTGATCAGGGAGCGCAAGAGACCCAGTACTTC.

This clone was detected only once. This chain uses TRBV6-5 with TRBJ1-2; 8 bases align to TRBD1. Germline CDR1 MNHEY, CDR2 SVGAGI. The trim removed 6 bases at V and 3 bases at J, leaving 9 bases unmatched. The CDR3 runs to 15 residues. The CDR3, as DNA: TGTGCCAGCAGGAGGACAGGGATTAATGACTATGGCTACACCTTC. The encoded protein is CASRRTGINDYGYTF.